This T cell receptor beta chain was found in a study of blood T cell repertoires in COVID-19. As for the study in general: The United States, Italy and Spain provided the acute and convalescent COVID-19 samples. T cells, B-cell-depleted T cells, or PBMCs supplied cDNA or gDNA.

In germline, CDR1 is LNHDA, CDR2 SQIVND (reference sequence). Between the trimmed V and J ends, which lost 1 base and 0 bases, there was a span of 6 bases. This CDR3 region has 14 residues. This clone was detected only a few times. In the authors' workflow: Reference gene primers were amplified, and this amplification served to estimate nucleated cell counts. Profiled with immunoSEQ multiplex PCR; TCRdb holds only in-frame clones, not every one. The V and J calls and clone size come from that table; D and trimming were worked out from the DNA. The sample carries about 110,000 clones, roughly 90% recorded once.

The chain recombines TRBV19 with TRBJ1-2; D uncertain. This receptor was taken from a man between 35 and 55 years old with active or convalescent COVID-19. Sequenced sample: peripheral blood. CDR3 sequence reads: CASSIGTSNYGYTF. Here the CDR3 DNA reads TGTGCCAGTAGTATAGGGACTTCTAACTATGGCTACACCTTC.